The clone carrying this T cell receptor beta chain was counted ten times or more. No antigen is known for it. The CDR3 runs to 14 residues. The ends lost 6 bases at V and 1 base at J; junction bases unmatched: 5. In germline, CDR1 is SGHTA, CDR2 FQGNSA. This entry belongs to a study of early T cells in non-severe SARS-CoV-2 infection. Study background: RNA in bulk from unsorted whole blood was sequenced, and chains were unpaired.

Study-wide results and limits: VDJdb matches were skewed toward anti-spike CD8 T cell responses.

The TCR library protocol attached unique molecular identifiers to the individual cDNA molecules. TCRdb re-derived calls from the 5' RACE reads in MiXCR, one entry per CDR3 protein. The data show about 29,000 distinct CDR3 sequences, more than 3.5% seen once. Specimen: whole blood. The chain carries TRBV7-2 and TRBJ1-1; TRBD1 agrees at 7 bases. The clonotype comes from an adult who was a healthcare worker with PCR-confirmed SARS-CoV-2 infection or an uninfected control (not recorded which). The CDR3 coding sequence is TGTGCCAGCAGGCATCAGGGGGAGAACACTGAAGCTTTCTTT. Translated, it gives CASRHQGENTEAFF.